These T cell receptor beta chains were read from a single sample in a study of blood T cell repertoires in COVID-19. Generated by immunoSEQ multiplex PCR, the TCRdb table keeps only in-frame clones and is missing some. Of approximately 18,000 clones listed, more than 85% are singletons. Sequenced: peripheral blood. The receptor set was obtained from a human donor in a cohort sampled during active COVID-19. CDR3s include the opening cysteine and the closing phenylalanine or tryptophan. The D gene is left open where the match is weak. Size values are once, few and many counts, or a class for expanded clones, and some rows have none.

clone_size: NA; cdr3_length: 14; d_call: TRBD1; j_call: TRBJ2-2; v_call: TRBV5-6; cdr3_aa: CASSFLQGSGELFF; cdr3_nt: TGTGCCAGCAGCTTCCTACAGGGGTCCGGGGAGCTGTTTTTT
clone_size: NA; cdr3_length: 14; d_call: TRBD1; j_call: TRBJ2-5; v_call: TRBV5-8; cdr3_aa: CASSWRQGWETQYF; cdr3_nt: TGTGCCAGCAGCTGGCGACAGGGTTGGGAGACCCAGTACTTC
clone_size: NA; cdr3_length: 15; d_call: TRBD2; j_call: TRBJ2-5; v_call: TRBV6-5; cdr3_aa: CATLRGGRVGETQYF; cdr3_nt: TGTGCCACCCTACGGGGGGGGCGGGTCGGCGAGACCCAGTACTTC
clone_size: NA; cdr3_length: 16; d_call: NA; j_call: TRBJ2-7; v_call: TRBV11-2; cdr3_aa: CASSFASWDLLYEQYF; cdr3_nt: TGTGCCAGCAGCTTTGCCTCTTGGGACTTACTCTATGAGCAGTACTTC
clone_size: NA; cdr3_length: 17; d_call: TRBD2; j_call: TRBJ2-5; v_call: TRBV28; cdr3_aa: CASSTPGLAREGGTQYF; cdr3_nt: TGTGCCAGCAGTACTCCGGGACTAGCCCGCGAGGGGGGGACCCAGTACTTC
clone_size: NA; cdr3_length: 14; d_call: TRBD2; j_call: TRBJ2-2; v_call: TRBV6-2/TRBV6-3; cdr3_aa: CASSSGESTGELFF; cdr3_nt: TGTGCCAGCAGTAGCGGGGAGAGCACCGGGGAGCTGTTTTTT
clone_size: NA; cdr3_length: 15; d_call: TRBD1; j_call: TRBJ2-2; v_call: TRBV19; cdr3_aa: CASSGGDRAPGELFF; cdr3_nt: TGTGCCAGTAGCGGCGGGGACAGGGCACCCGGGGAGCTGTTTTTT
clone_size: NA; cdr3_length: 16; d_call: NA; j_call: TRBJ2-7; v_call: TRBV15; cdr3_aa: CATSREDSFNSYEQYF; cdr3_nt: TGTGCCACCAGCAGAGAGGACAGTTTTAACTCCTACGAGCAGTACTTC
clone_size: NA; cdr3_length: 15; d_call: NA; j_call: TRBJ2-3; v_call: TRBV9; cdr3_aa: CASSSSWADTDTQYF; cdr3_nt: TGTGCCAGCAGCTCTAGCTGGGCCGACACAGATACGCAGTATTTT
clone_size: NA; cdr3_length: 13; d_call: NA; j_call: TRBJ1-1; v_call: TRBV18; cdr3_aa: CASSPVGATEAFF; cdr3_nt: TGTGCCAGCTCACCTGTGGGGGCCACTGAAGCTTTCTTT
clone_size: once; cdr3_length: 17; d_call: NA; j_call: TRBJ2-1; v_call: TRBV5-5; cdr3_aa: CASNEQPRGGSYNEQFF; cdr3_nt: TGTGCCAGCAACGAACAGCCGAGGGGAGGCTCCTACAATGAGCAGTTCTTC
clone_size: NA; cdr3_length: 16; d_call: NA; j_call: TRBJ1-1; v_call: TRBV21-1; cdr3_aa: CASSKGGQGRCPEAFF; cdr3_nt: TGTGCCAGCAGCAAAGGGGGGCAGGGCCGGTGCCCTGAAGCTTTCTTT
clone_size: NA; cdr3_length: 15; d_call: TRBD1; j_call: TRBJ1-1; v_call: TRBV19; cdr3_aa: CASSRDRAMNTEAFF; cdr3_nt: TGTGCCAGTAGTCGGGACAGGGCCATGAACACTGAAGCTTTCTTT
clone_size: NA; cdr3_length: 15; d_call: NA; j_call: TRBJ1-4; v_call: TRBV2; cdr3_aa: CASSEDSATNEKLFF; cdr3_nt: TGTGCCAGCAGTGAGGACAGCGCAACTAATGAAAAACTGTTTTTT
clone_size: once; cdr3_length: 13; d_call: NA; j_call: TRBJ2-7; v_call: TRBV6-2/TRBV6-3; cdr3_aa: CASSGSRVLEQYF; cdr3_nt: TGTGCCAGCAGTGGGAGTCGGGTGCTCGAGCAGTACTTC
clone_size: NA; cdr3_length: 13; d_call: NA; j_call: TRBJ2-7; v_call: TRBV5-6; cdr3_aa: CASSLVYEYEQYF; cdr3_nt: TGTGCCAGCAGCTTGGTATACGAGTACGAGCAGTACTTC
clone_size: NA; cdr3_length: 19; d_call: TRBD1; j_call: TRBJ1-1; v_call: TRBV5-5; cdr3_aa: CASSFNSGQGVLLNTEAFF; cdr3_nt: TGTGCCAGCAGCTTTAACTCCGGACAGGGCGTTTTGTTGAACACTGAAGCTTTCTTT
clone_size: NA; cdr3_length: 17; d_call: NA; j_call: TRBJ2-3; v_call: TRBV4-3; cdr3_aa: CASSQVWMEGRGDTQYF; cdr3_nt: TGCGCCAGCAGCCAAGTTTGGATGGAGGGGCGGGGAGATACGCAGTATTTT
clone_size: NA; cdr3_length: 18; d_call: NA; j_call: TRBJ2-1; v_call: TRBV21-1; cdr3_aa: CASSKEYPAGYSYNEQFF; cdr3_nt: TGTGCCAGCAGCAAAGAATACCCAGCGGGGTACTCCTACAATGAGCAGTTCTTC
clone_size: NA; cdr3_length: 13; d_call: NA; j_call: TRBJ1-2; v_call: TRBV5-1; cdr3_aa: CASSLGRGYGYTF; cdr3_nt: TGCGCCAGCAGCTTGGGCAGGGGCTATGGCTACACCTTC
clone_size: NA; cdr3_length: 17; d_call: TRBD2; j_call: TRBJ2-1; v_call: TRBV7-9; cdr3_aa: CASSLAVAGGFQNEQFF; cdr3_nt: TGTGCCAGCAGCTTAGCGGTCGCGGGAGGTTTTCAGAATGAGCAGTTCTTC
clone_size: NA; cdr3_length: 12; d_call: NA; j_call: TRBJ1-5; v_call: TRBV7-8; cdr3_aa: CASSLPYQPQHF; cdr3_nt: TGTGCCAGCAGCTTACCCTATCAGCCCCAGCATTTT
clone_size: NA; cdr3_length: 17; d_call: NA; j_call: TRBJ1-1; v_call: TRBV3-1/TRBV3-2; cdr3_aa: CASSQAPQGPWDTEAFF; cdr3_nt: TGTGCCAGCAGCCAGGCCCCCCAGGGTCCTTGGGACACTGAAGCTTTCTTT
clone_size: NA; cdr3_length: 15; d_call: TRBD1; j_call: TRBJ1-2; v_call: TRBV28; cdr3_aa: CASSLADRDSGGYTF; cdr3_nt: TGTGCCAGCAGTTTGGCGGACAGGGACTCAGGAGGCTACACCTTC
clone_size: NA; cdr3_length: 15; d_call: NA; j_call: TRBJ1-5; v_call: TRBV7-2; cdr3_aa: CASSSSQGFNQPQHF; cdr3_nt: TGTGCCAGCAGCTCATCACAGGGATTCAATCAGCCCCAGCATTTT
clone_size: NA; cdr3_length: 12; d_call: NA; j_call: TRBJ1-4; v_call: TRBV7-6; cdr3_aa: CASSLLNEKLFF; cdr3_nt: TGTGCCAGCAGCCTACTTAATGAAAAACTGTTTTTT
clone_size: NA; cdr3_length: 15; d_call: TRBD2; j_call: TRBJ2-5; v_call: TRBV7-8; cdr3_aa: CASSPLWGGRETQYF; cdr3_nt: TGTGCCAGCAGCCCCCTTTGGGGGGGGAGAGAGACCCAGTACTTC
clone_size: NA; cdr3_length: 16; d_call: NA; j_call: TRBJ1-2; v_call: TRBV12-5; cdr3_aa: CASGLPQGGSNYGYTF; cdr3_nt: TGTGCTAGTGGTTTACCCCAGGGAGGAAGCAACTATGGCTACACCTTC
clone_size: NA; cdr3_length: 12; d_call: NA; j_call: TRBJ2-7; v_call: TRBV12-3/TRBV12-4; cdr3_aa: CASSTQMNEQYF; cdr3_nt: TGTGCCAGCAGTACCCAGATGAACGAGCAGTACTTC
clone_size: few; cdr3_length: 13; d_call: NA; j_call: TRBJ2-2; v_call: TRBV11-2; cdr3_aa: CASSQGERGELFF; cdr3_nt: TGTGCCAGCAGCCAAGGGGAAAGAGGGGAGCTGTTTTTT
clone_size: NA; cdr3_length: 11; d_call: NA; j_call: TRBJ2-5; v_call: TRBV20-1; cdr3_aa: CSATLGETQYF; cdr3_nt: TGCAGTGCTACCCTCGGGGAGACCCAGTACTTC
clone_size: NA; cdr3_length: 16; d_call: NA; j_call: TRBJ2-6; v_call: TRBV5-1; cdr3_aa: CASSFQVTSGANVLTF; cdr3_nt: TGCGCCAGCAGCTTTCAGGTTACCTCTGGGGCCAACGTCCTGACTTTC
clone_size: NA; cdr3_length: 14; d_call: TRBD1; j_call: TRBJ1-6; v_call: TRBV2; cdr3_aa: CASSGTGGGSPLHF; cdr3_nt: TGTGCCAGCAGTGGAACAGGGGGCGGATCACCCCTCCACTTT
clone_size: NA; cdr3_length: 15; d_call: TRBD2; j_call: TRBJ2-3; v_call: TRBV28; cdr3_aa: CASGAGGLGTDTQYF; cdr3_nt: TGTGCCAGCGGAGCGGGAGGGCTGGGCACAGATACGCAGTATTTT